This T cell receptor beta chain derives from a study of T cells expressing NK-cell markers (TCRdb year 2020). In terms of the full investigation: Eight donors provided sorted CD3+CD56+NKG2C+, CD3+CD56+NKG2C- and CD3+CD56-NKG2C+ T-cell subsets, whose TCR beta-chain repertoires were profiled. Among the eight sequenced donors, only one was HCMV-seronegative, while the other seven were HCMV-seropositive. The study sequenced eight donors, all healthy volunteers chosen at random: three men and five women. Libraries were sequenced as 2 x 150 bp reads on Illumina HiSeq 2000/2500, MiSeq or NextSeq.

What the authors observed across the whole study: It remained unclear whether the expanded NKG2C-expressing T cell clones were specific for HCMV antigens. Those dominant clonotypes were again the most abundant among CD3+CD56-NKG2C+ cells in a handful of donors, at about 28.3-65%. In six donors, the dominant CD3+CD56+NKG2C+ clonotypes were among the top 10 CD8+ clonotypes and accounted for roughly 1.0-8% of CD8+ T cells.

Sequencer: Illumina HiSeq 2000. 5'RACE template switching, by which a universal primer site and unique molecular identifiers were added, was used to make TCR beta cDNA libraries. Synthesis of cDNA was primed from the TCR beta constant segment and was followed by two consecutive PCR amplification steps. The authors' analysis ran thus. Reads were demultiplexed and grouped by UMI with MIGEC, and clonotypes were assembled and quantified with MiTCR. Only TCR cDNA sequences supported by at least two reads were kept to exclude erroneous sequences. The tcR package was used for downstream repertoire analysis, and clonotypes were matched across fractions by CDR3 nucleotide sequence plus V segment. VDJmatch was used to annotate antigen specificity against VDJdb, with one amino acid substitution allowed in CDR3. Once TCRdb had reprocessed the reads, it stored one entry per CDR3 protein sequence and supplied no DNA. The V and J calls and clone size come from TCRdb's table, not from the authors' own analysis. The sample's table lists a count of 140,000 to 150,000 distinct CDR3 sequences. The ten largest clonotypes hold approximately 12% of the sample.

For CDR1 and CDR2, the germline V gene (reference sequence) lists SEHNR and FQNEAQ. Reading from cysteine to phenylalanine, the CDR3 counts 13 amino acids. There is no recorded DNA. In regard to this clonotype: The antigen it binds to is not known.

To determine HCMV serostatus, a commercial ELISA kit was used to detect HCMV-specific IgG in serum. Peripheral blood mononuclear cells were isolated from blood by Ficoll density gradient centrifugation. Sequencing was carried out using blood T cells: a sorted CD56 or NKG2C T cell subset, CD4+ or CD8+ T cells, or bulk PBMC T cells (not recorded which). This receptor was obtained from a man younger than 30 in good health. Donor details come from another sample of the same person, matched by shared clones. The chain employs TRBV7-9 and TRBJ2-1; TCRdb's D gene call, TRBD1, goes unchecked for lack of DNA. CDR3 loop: CASSLGRGDEQFF.